Following are 10 T cell receptor beta chains from one sample sequenced in a study of human T cells and chemical hapten exposure. TCRdb used MiXCR to reprocess the RACE reads, holding one entry per CDR3 protein. This table has about 82,000 distinct CDR3 sequences, around 9.3% appearing once. Time point defined: patch test 2, 6 weeks after DPC sensitization. Specified treatment: therapeutic diphenylcyclopropenone sensitization with weekly scalp DPC. The starting material was whole blood, obtained in connection with sensitization to the hapten diphenylcyclopropenone (DPC). Every receptor here comes from a woman aged 45-65 years with alopecia areata. Some clones in this sample may be carry-over from other donors' samples.

This CDR3 reads CASSFSLAKNIQYF. Written as DNA, the CDR3 is TGTGCCAGCAGCTTCTCGCTAGCCAAAAACATTCAGTACTTC. V usage is TRBV7-2 and J usage is TRBJ2-4; no firm D call. Germline V gives CDR1 SGHTA, CDR2 FQGNSA. The CDR3 has 14 amino acids. V was clipped by 3 bases and J by 0 bases, with 6 bases between them.

This clonotype showed up just a few times. The chain combines TRBV28 with TRBJ2-5, with D uncertain. Trimming pared 6 bases from V and 1 base from J, leaving 9 bases between. CDR3 length: 13 amino acids. Germline V gene sequence: CDR1 MDHEN, CDR2 SYDVKM. CDR3 nucleotide sequence: TGTGCCAGCAGCACCCAGCTCCAAGAGACCCAGTACTTC. This codes for CASSTQLQETQYF.

This clonotype has only a few counts. This chain joins TRBV7-9 and TRBJ2-1; D is ambiguous. The CDR3 has 12 residues. Germline V lookup: CDR1 SEHNR, CDR2 FQNEAQ (reference sequence). Trimming pared 5 bases from V and 4 bases from J, leaving 6 bases between. The CDR3 loop is CASSKMYNEQFF. The DNA for the CDR3 is TGTGCCAGCAGCAAGATGTACAATGAGCAGTTCTTC.

There are many counts of this clonotype. The chain links TRBV2 to TRBJ2-7; D gene unclear. The germline CDR1 and CDR2 sequences are SNHLY and FYNNEI. The CDR3 extends over 10 amino acids. Trimming took 5 bases from V and 4 from J, leaving 3 bases between them. The CDR3 loop reads CASSWYEQYF. CDR3 sequence (DNA): TGTGCCAGCAGTTGGTACGAGCAGTACTTC.

The chain carries TRBV12-3 or TRBV12-4 and TRBJ1-6; no definite D call. The CDR3 is made up of 14 amino acids. Trimming removed 2 bases from V and 10 bases from J, with 12 bases in between. The CDR3 region is CASSLPSLLSPLHF. The CDR3 nucleotides are TGTGCCAGCAGTTTACCCTCCCTTCTCTCACCCCTCCACTTT.

This clonotype was observed at least ten times. V and J are TRBV12-3 or TRBV12-4 and TRBJ1-1, with D unresolved. V was clipped by 4 bases and J by 1 base, with 7 bases between them. CDR3 length: 13 amino acids. The CDR3 DNA sequence: TGTGCCAGCAGTTCCGGCAGGAACACTGAAGCTTTCTTT. It codes for CASSSGRNTEAFF.

This chain joins TRBV28 and TRBJ2-7, with D maybe TRBD2 (7 bases). The ends were cut back, 3 bases at V and 4 bases at J, with 10 bases in the middle. The CDR3 consists of 13 residues. Germline CDR1 is MDHEN and CDR2 is SYDVKM. The CDR3 DNA reads as TGTGCCAGCAGTTTTAAGGGGGGGTACGAGCAGTACTTC. Translated: CASSFKGGYEQYF. The full variable domain, completed using reference TRBV28 and TRBJ2-7, is DVKVTQSSRYLVKRTGEKVFLECVQDMDHENMFWYRQDPGLGLRLIYFSYDVKMKEKGDIPEGYSVSREKKERFSLILESASTNQTSMYLCASSFKGGYEQYFGPGTRLTVT.

This clonotype has just a few counts. The rearrangement uses TRBV27 and TRBJ1-1; D gene uncertain. With 0 bases removed from V and 3 bases from J, the gap between germline ends came to 8 bases. Per the germline V gene, CDR1 is MNHEY and CDR2 is SMNVEV (reference sequence). The CDR3 is 14 amino acids. The CDR3 sequence: CASSLSDGYTEAFF. The CDR3 coding sequence is TGTGCCAGCAGTTTATCGGACGGATACACTGAAGCTTTCTTT.

This chain uses TRBV29-1 with TRBJ2-1; D possibly corresponds to TRBD1 (6 bases). The CDR3 length is 14 residues. With 6 bases removed from V and 12 bases from J, the gap between germline ends came to 24 bases. Germline V lookup: CDR1 SQVTM, CDR2 ANQGSEA. The CDR3 DNA sequence: TGCAGCGTCCCCTCGGTACGAGGGAGAGGGGGGCAGTTCTTC. It yields the protein CSVPSVRGRGGQFF.

This clonotype occurred a few times. CDR3 sequence reads: CSASGQLTGELFF. The CDR3 coding sequence is TGCAGTGCTTCGGGACAGCTCACCGGGGAGCTGTTTTTT. The chain uses TRBV20-1 and TRBJ2-2, with 7 bases identical to TRBD1. The CDR3 has 13 amino acids. The ends lost 5 bases at V and 4 bases at J; junction bases unmatched: 4. From germline, CDR1 is DFQATT and CDR2 SNEGSKA (reference sequence).